The T cell receptor (beta chain) described here comes from a study of blood T cell repertoires in COVID-19. The germline CDR1 and CDR2 sequences are LGHNT and FRNRAP. V was shortened by 0 bases and J by 7 bases, with 12 bases between the two germline ends. This CDR3 region has 14 residues. Assay used: immunoSEQ multiplex PCR; TCRdb lists only in-frame clones, some missing. The sample comprises approximately 400,000 clones, more than 75% of which are singletons, and 1.3% rests with the top ten. The source of this sequence is a young man who had recovered from COVID-19. This sequence joins TRBV12-5 and TRBJ1-1; D is possibly TRBD1 (5 bases). Specimen: PBMCs or T cells enriched from blood (not recorded which). The CDR3 DNA is TGTGCTAGTGGTTTGGTACGGAGGAGGGGTGAAGCTTTCTTT. Translation gives CASGLVRRRGEAFF.